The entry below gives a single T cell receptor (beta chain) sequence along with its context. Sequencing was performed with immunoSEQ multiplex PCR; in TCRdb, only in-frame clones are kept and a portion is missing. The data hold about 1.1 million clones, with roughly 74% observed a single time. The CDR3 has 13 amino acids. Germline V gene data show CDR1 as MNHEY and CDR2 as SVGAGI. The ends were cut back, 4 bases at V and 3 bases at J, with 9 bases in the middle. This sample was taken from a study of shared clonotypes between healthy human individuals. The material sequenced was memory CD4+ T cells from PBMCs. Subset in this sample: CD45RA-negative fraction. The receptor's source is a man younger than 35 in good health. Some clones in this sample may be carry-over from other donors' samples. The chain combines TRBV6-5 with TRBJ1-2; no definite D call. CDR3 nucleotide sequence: TGTGCCAGCAGTTCTGGGTGGTACTATGGCTACACCTTC. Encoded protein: CASSSGWYYGYTF.